This entry is about one TCR beta chain. The data were produced by immunoSEQ multiplex PCR, yet TCRdb's version contains in-frame clones alone and is incomplete. The sample holds roughly 120,000 clones; approximately 90% are singletons and the top ten take 7.8%. The V gene end was trimmed by 4 bases and the J gene end by 6 bases; junction bases not matched to a gene: 8. The CDR3 totals 14 residues. Germline V CDR1 and CDR2: MDHEN, SYDVKM. These data come from a study of control samples from healthy donors and cancer patients. The genes are TRBV28 and TRBJ2-7; 8 nucleotides match TRBD1. What was sequenced was blood. This TCR was sampled from a woman in her late teens or twenties in good health. The CDR3 DNA sequence: TGTGCCAGCAGTTCCTGGACAGGGTCATCCGAGCAGTACTTC. Its translation: CASSSWTGSSEQYF.